The 26 T cell receptor beta chains below all came from one sample that was sequenced in a study of blood T cell repertoires in COVID-19. Repertoires were generated with immunoSEQ multiplex PCR, while TCRdb's copy carries only in-frame clones and drops some. Of fewer than 200,000 clones listed, approximately 85% were seen once; the top ten hold approximately 5.4%. What was sequenced was peripheral blood. These receptors were taken from a woman between 50 and 59 years old with COVID-19, enrolled during active disease.

The V call is TRBV7-9, the J call TRBJ2-5, with TRBD1 matching over 7 bases. The V segment lost 0 bases and the J segment 1 base; nucleotides outside the gene matches: 2. Germline CDR1 and CDR2: SEHNR and FQNEAQ (reference sequence). This CDR3 region has 15 residues. CDR3 DNA: TGTGCCAGCAGCTTAGCGCGACAGGGCCAAGAGACCCAGTACTTC. Its translation is CASSLARQGQETQYF.

This chain connects TRBV5-8 to TRBJ2-5; TRBD2 aligns across 14 bases. Germline V gene data show CDR1 as SGHTS and CDR2 as YDEGEE. CDR3 length equals 17 residues. V shed 4 bases, J shed 4 bases, and the junction held 9 bases outside the gene matches. The CDR3 loop is CASSNTGTSGGRETQYF. The CDR3 DNA follows: TGTGCCAGCAGCAACACCGGGACTAGCGGGGGCCGAGAGACCCAGTACTTC. The variable domain in full, completed from reference TRBV5-8 and TRBJ2-5, reads EAGVTQSPTHLIKTRGQQATLRCSPISGHTSVYWYQQALGLGLQFLLWYDEGEERNRGNFPPRFSGRQFPNYSSELNVNALELEDSALYLCASSNTGTSGGRETQYFGPGTRLLVL.

The rearrangement links TRBV6-2 or TRBV6-3 to TRBJ1-2, with 8 bases identical to TRBD1. Germline V gives CDR1 MNHEY, CDR2 SVGEGT. The CDR3 covers 15 residues. V lost 2 bases and J lost 4; bases outside the gene matches: 6. The CDR3 DNA follows: TGTGCCAGCAGTTACAGGGCAGGGGGCATCTATGGCTACACCTTC. It translates to CASSYRAGGIYGYTF.

The J gene is TRBJ1-4, the V gene TRBV6-5; no definite D call. Per germline, CDR1 MNHEY and CDR2 SVGAGI. CDR3 length equals 15 residues. Trimming shortened V by 6 bases and J by 0 bases, and 11 bases separated the two germline ends. The CDR3 DNA follows: TGTGCCAGCAGCAAGACTGTGTCAACTAATGAAAAACTGTTTTTT. Protein: CASSKTVSTNEKLFF.

The rearrangement uses TRBV3-1 (or the pseudogene TRBV3-2) and TRBJ2-3; 8 bases agree with TRBD1. In germline, CDR1 is LGHDT, CDR2 YNNKEL (reference sequence). J gave up 2 bases and V 2 bases, and 3 bases lay outside the gene matches. There are 15 residues in the CDR3. As DNA, the CDR3 is TGTGCCAGCAGCCAAACAGGGGGTGTCACAGATACGCAGTATTTT. Encoded protein: CASSQTGGVTDTQYF.

The DNA for the CDR3 is TGCGCCAGCCTACCTTCGCAAGCCCCCAGGAGGAATGGCTACACCTTC. Translated: CASLPSQAPRRNGYTF. The V call is TRBV10-1, the J call TRBJ1-2, with D unresolved. This CDR3 is 16 amino acids long. Trimming removed 8 bases at V and 6 bases at J, with 25 bases between. Germline assignment: CDR1 WNHNN and CDR2 SYGVQD (reference sequence).

This clone showed up just once. The CDR3 is CASSPGLAEEQYF. CDR3 DNA sequence: TGTGCCAGCAGTCCGGGACTAGCGGAAGAGCAGTACTTC. The V call is TRBV12-3 or TRBV12-4, the J call TRBJ2-7; 11 bases are shared with TRBD2. This CDR3 has 13 residues. After removal of 5 bases from V and 7 bases from J, the junction contained 4 bases not matched to a gene.

The V call is TRBV3-1 (or the pseudogene TRBV3-2), the J call TRBJ1-2, with D perhaps TRBD1 (5 bases). Trimming removed 4 bases at V and 8 bases at J, with 14 bases between. CDR3 length equals 13 residues. Germline-derived CDR1 and CDR2 are LGHDT and YNNKEL (reference sequence). This CDR3 is CASSLASGIGYTF. CDR3 sequence (DNA): TGTGCCAGCAGCCTCGCATCAGGGATCGGCTACACCTTC.

The CDR3 DNA reads as TGCGCCAGCAGCCAGGGAGGGTTTGGTTATGGCTACACCTTC. It specifies CASSQGGFGYGYTF. V gene TRBV4-3 combines with J gene TRBJ1-2; unclear D gene. Trimming cost V 3 bases and J 5 bases, with 13 bases left between them. The CDR3 covers 14 residues. The germline V gene encodes CDR1 LGHNA and CDR2 YSLEER.

The chain employs TRBV19 and TRBJ1-2; D is uncertain. Germline CDR1 is LNHDA and CDR2 is SQIVND (reference sequence). The CDR3 length is 15 residues. Trimming took off 2 bases at V and 2 bases at J, with 12 bases between the two ends. The DNA for the CDR3 is TGTGCCAGTAGTATAAAGATTGGGGAGAACTATGGCTACACCTTC. As protein: CASSIKIGENYGYTF.

The chain is built from TRBV30 and TRBJ1-5, with a possible D match to TRBD1 (5 bases). The length of the CDR3 is 14 residues. The V gene lost 4 bases and the J gene lost 2 bases, with 12 bases spanning the gap. Germline V gives CDR1 GTSNPN, CDR2 SVGIG (reference sequence). CDR3 in amino acids: CAWTEGGGNQPQHF. The CDR3 DNA reads TGTGCCTGGACAGAGGGAGGGGGCAATCAGCCCCAGCATTTT.

The chain is built from TRBV7-2 and TRBJ1-2; 8 nucleotides agree with TRBD1. The CDR3 extends over 12 amino acids. The junction had 2 bases not matched to a gene; V was cut back by 2 bases and J by 9 bases. Germline CDR1 is SGHTA and CDR2 is FQGNSA. CDR3 DNA: TGTGCCAGCAGCTTACACAGGGGGAGCTACACCTTC. Encoded protein: CASSLHRGSYTF.

V usage is TRBV18 and J usage is TRBJ1-4; 12 bases agree with TRBD1. With V trimmed by 4 bases and J by 6 bases, 15 bases remained unmatched. This CDR3 spans 19 amino acids. CDR1 is KGHSH and CDR2 is LQKENI in the germline V gene. This CDR3 is CASSQTFLGTGGDYEKLFF. The CDR3 nucleotides are TGTGCCAGCTCACAAACATTCCTCGGGACAGGGGGCGATTATGAAAAACTGTTTTTT.

The genes are TRBV6-5 and TRBJ1-6; 10 nucleotides match TRBD1. CDR1 and CDR2 from the germline V gene are MNHEY and SVGAGI. V was pared by 6 bases and J by 8 bases, with 4 bases of the junction left unmatched. There are 14 residues in the CDR3. CDR3 DNA sequence: TGTGCCAGCAGCCGGACAGGGGGTGATTCACCCCTCCACTTT. Amino acid sequence: CASSRTGGDSPLHF.

The V and J genes are TRBV25-1 and TRBJ2-7; 9 nucleotides match TRBD2. CDR1 MGHDK and CDR2 SYGVNS come from the germline V gene. The ends lost 3 bases at V and 0 bases at J; junction bases unmatched: 6. The CDR3 extends over 16 amino acids. The CDR3: CASSDGLAGTSYEQYF. The CDR3 DNA sequence: TGTGCCAGCAGTGACGGCCTAGCGGGGACCTCCTACGAGCAGTACTTC.

The V gene is TRBV9, the J gene TRBJ1-2; D might be TRBD1 (6 bases). CDR1 and CDR2 (germline): SGDLS, YYNGEE. V was clipped by 4 bases and J by 1 base, with 8 bases between them. CDR3 length: 13 amino acids. CDR3 sequence: CASSQQGNYGYTF. In nucleotides, the CDR3 is TGTGCCAGCAGCCAACAGGGTAACTATGGCTACACCTTC.

The genes are TRBV5-1 and TRBJ2-7; maybe TRBD2 (8 bases). Germline assignment: CDR1 SGHRS and CDR2 YFSETQ. The V end lost 4 bases, the J end lost 0 bases, and 20 bases lay between the germline ends. This CDR3 has 17 amino acids. CDR3 sequence: CASSRGGSGDSSYEQYF. The DNA for the CDR3 is TGCGCCAGCAGCCGAGGCGGTAGCGGGGACAGCTCCTACGAGCAGTACTTC. The entire variable domain, with the rest obtained from reference TRBV5-1 and TRBJ2-7, is as follows: KAGVTQTPRYLIKTRGQQVTLSCSPISGHRSVSWYQQTPGQGLQFLFEYFSETQRNKGNFPGRFSGRQFSNSRSEMNVSTLELGDSALYLCASSRGGSGDSSYEQYFGPGTRLTVT.

This clone has only one observation. CDR3 residues: CASKRGRPGSYEQYF. The CDR3 DNA is TGTGCCAGCAAAAGGGGCCGGCCCGGATCCTACGAGCAGTACTTC. The chain has TRBV6-5 and TRBJ2-7; D perhaps matches TRBD1 (5 bases). With 7 bases removed from V and 1 base from J, the gap between germline ends came to 17 bases. The CDR3 covers 15 residues. Per the germline V gene, CDR1 is MNHEY and CDR2 is SVGAGI.

The chain employs TRBV30 and TRBJ2-1, with a possible D match to TRBD2 (5 bases). The CDR3 totals 16 residues. V was cut by 2 bases and J by 4 bases, with 18 bases left in between. From germline, CDR1 is GTSNPN and CDR2 SVGIG (reference sequence). CDR3 nucleotide sequence: TGTGCCTGGAGTCCCTCCGAGAGCGGCATTTACAATGAGCAGTTCTTC. It translates to CAWSPSESGIYNEQFF. Full variable domain (remainder filled in from reference TRBV30 and TRBJ2-1): SQTIHQWPATLVQPVGSPLSLECTVEGTSNPNLYWYRQAAGRGLQLLFYSVGIGQISSEVPQNLSASRPQDRQFILSSKKLLLSDSGFYLCAWSPSESGIYNEQFFGPGTRLTVL.

V gene TRBV4-1 combines with J gene TRBJ2-1; TRBD1 matches 9 bases. V lost 1 base, J lost 11 bases, and 12 bases stayed unmatched. Germline CDR1 and CDR2: MGHRA and YSYEKL. This CDR3 has 16 amino acids. The CDR3 loop is CASSQVGQGPLNQQFF. The CDR3 region has the DNA TGCGCCAGCAGCCAAGTCGGACAGGGGCCTCTGAATCAGCAGTTCTTC.

V and J are TRBV2 and TRBJ1-5, with TRBD1 identical over 8 bases. The CDR3 contains 13 residues. Germline assignment: CDR1 SNHLY and CDR2 FYNNEI. Germline trimming cut 6 bases from V and 4 bases from J; bases unmatched to any gene: 2. For the CDR3, the DNA is TGTGCCAGCAGGGGACAGGTGAATCAGCCCCAGCATTTT. Protein sequence: CASRGQVNQPQHF.

This clone came up once. This sequence joins TRBV6-5 and TRBJ1-6; D gene ambiguous. This CDR3 is built from 14 residues. Trimming shortened V by 6 bases and J by 7 bases, and 13 bases separated the two germline ends. Looked up from germline, CDR1 is MNHEY and CDR2 is SVGAGI. CDR3 protein: CASRSTGGNSPLHF. For the CDR3, the DNA is TGTGCCAGCAGGTCGACCGGAGGGAATTCACCCCTCCACTTT.

The chain recombines TRBV30 with TRBJ2-6; D not resolved. There are 13 residues in the CDR3. The V gene's germline CDR1 is GTSNPN and CDR2 SVGIG (reference sequence). Trimming cost V 0 bases and J 10 bases, with 10 bases left between them. CDR3 loop: CAWSVVVPNVLTF. Here the CDR3 DNA reads TGTGCCTGGAGTGTAGTAGTTCCTAACGTCCTGACTTTC. The full variable domain, with the rest looked up from reference TRBV30 and TRBJ2-6, is SQTIHQWPATLVQPVGSPLSLECTVEGTSNPNLYWYRQAAGRGLQLLFYSVGIGQISSEVPQNLSASRPQDRQFILSSKKLLLSDSGFYLCAWSVVVPNVLTFGAGSRLTVL.

V usage is TRBV6-5 and J usage is TRBJ1-2; maybe TRBD1 (5 bases). There are 13 residues in the CDR3. From germline, CDR1 is MNHEY and CDR2 SVGAGI. V dropped 7 bases and J dropped 1 base, with 10 bases sitting between them. CDR3 DNA: TGTGCCAGCAAGGAGGGGATTAACTATGGCTACACCTTC. Its translation: CASKEGINYGYTF.

This sequence joins TRBV11-3 and TRBJ1-4; D not certain. Deletions cut 2 bases from V and 6 bases from J, with 13 bases between. CDR3 length equals 15 residues. The germline V gene encodes CDR1 SGHNT and CDR2 YENEEA. The CDR3 sequence: CASSLFPWCDEKLFF. The CDR3 DNA reads TGTGCCAGCAGCTTATTTCCGTGGTGCGATGAAAAACTGTTTTTT. The complete variable domain, with remaining parts taken from reference TRBV11-3 and TRBJ1-4, reads EAGVVQSPRYKIIEKKQPVAFWCNPISGHNTLYWYLQNLGQGPELLIRYENEEAVDDSQLPKDRFSAERLKGVDSTLKIQPAELGDSAVYLCASSLFPWCDEKLFFGSGTQLSVL.

The chain combines TRBV14 with TRBJ2-7, with D uncertain. This CDR3 is built from 12 residues. From germline, CDR1 is SGHDN and CDR2 FVKESK. V shed 6 bases and J shed 5 bases, with 11 bases lying between them. The CDR3 DNA sequence: TGTGCCAGCAGGGATTCGGGTCACGAGCAGTACTTC. It yields the protein CASRDSGHEQYF.